This T cell receptor (beta chain) was documented in a study of a mutant IDH1 vaccine in newly diagnosed glioma. Across the whole study: Eight vaccinations reached patients in weeks 1, 3, 5, 7, 11, 15, 19 and 23. Earlier care involved radiotherapy, temozolomide, or both, and the majority received both.

The CDR3 extends over 16 amino acids. V dropped 0 bases and J dropped 3; count of bases not matched to a gene: 5. Germline values: CDR1 KGHSH, CDR2 LQKENI. With respect to this clone: The antigen is unknown.

The sample's time point: week 23, last vaccination. Topical imiquimod accompanied each vaccine dose, which consisted of 300 ug of mutant IDH1 20-mer peptide. Assay used: immunoSEQ multiplex PCR; TCRdb lists only in-frame clones, some missing. The sample includes approximately 44,000 clones, approximately 89% of them seen just once. The chain uses TRBV18 and TRBJ2-7; 10 bases agree with TRBD1. Source: PBMCs, taken from a glioma patient whose treatment included an IDH1 peptide vaccine. This receptor was identified in a man aged 50-59 years with glioma. As DNA, the CDR3 is TGTGCCAGCTCACCACCCGGGACAGGGGCTGTCTACGAGCAGTACTTC. It specifies CASSPPGTGAVYEQYF.